The 3 T cell receptor beta chains in this list originate from one sample, sequenced in a study of cytotoxic CD8 clonotypes in ibrutinib-treated CLL (dated by TCRdb to the early 2020s). To prepare the library, the immunoSEQ multiplex PCR assay was applied. Entries here come from immuneACCESS through TCRdb and include only in-frame sequences with V and J called. Some clones fail to appear in such tables; in the studies checked, an unresolved V gene covers under half of the shortfall, and the cause of the remainder is unknown. Here the sample has approximately 130,000 clones; approximately 80% occur a single time. The top ten clones comprise roughly 3.5% of the sample. The time point tag for this specimen amounts to: 24 months on ibrutinib. The sample in question was PBMCs, obtained after 24 months of ibrutinib treatment. These receptors came from a human donor with chronic lymphocytic leukemia.

This clone was seen just once. This rearrangement joins TRBV19 to TRBJ1-2, with 8 bases fitting TRBD1. V lost 5 bases and J lost 4; bases outside the gene matches: 6. The CDR3 is made up of 14 amino acids. Germline lookup yields CDR1 LNHDA and CDR2 SQIVND (reference sequence). As DNA, the CDR3 is TGTGCCAGTAGTGCCCGACAGGGGAGCTATGGCTACACCTTC. This sequence encodes CASSARQGSYGYTF.

The J gene is TRBJ2-7, the V gene TRBV30; 8 bases align to TRBD1. CDR1 and CDR2 (germline): GTSNPN, SVGIG (reference sequence). Trimming cost V 1 base and J 3 bases; bases outside gene matches: 11. The CDR3 runs to 16 residues. The CDR3 sequence: CAWSGPRTGRFYEQYF. DNA for the CDR3: TGTGCCTGGAGTGGCCCACGGACAGGGCGGTTCTACGAGCAGTACTTC. The full variable domain, rest sourced from reference TRBV30 and TRBJ2-7, is SQTIHQWPATLVQPVGSPLSLECTVEGTSNPNLYWYRQAAGRGLQLLFYSVGIGQISSEVPQNLSASRPQDRQFILSSKKLLLSDSGFYLCAWSGPRTGRFYEQYFGPGTRLTVT.

This chain connects TRBV6-1 to TRBJ2-3; TRBD1 matches 9 bases. Losses at the gene ends were 4 bases for V and 1 base for J; bases not matched to a gene: 0. The CDR3 has 14 amino acids. Germline loops: CDR1 MNHNS, CDR2 SASEGT. CDR3 sequence (DNA): TGTGCCAGCAGTGGGACAGGGGGCACAGATACGCAGTATTTT. It is translated as CASSGTGGTDTQYF.